This T cell receptor (beta chain) stems from a study of technical replicates of blood from a few donors. CDR1 and CDR2 from the germline V gene are MNHNS and SASEGT. This CDR3 is built from 14 residues. The V end was cut by 4 bases, the J end by 10 bases, with 17 bases between. Sequenced by immunoSEQ multiplex PCR; TCRdb stores in-frame clones only, minus some. The sample records 75,000 to 90,000 clones, approximately 96% being singletons. This receptor was identified in a human donor in good health. The chain couples TRBV6-1 to TRBJ2-1, with D possibly being TRBD2 (6 bases). Material: T cells isolated from PBMCs. The chain's CDR3 is CASSVEVWGGEQFF. In DNA form, the CDR3 reads TGTGCCAGCAGTGTAGAGGTATGGGGAGGAGAGCAGTTCTTC.